The 30 T cell receptor beta chains listed next were all sequenced from one sample in a study of blood T cells in healthy people across ages. A second about 7 to 11 cycle PCR used barcoded and J-beta primers. One entry per CDR3 protein, called by TCRdb with MiXCR from the 5' RACE reads. The sample shows roughly 1,700,000 distinct CDR3 sequences, roughly 28% of them seen only once. Sequenced: blood. The receptors derive from a woman in her twenties or thirties in good health.

This clonotype has more than one count but fewer than ten. A junction boundary mismatches the germline segment, possibly from a read error. The chain links TRBV30 to TRBJ2-7; D may be TRBD1 or TRBD2 (5 bases each). The CDR3 runs 13 residues. The germline V gene encodes CDR1 GTSNPN and CDR2 SVGIG (reference sequence). CDR3 bases: TGTGCCTGGAGTGCGGGGCCGGTCGTCGAGGAGTACTTC. Translated, it gives CAWSAGPVVEEYF.

The genes are TRBV5-1 and TRBJ2-5; 9 nucleotides align to TRBD2. Germline V CDR1 and CDR2: SGHRS, YFSETQ. Trimming removed 4 bases from V and 2 bases from J; junction bases left unmatched: 6. This CDR3 has 15 amino acids. DNA of the CDR3: TGCGCCAGCAGCGATGAGCGGGGGGCTCAAGAGACCCAGTACTTC. As protein: CASSDERGAQETQYF.

With respect to this clonotype: A read error may explain this, as a much larger clone is one base away. The chain is built from TRBV6-5 and TRBJ2-7; 7 nucleotides agree with TRBD2. The V gene's germline CDR1 is MNHEY and CDR2 SVGAGI. The CDR3 loop spans 15 amino acids. In nucleotides, the CDR3 is TGTGCCAGCAGTTATCGAGCGGGGAGCTCCTACGGGCAGTACTTC. This encodes CASSYRAGSSYGQYF.

The chain recombines TRBV7-9 with TRBJ2-2; 9 bases match TRBD1. CDR1 and CDR2 (germline): SEHNR, FQNEAQ (reference sequence). The CDR3 covers 16 residues. After removal of 5 bases from V and 5 bases from J, the junction contained 9 bases not matched to a gene. The CDR3 nucleotides are TGTGCCAGCAGCGCCTCCGGGACAGGGTCGACCGGGGAGCTGTTTTTT. Amino acid sequence: CASSASGTGSTGELFF.

The chain is built from TRBV29-1 and TRBJ2-7; D call uncertain. The V gene's germline CDR1 is SQVTM and CDR2 ANQGSEA. V lost 5 bases, J lost 2 bases, and 16 bases lay in between. The CDR3 spans 14 residues. Here the CDR3 DNA reads TGCAGCGTTAGGGCGGTAGGCGAAACCTACGAGCAGTACTTC. Translated, it gives CSVRAVGETYEQYF.

The CDR3: CATSHVGGGWDEQFF. The CDR3 DNA reads TGTGCCACCAGTCACGTGGGGGGGGGTTGGGATGAGCAGTTCTTC. This rearrangement joins TRBV24-1 to TRBJ2-1, with 7 bases identical to TRBD2. The V gene end was trimmed by 6 bases and the J gene end by 8 bases; junction bases not matched to a gene: 12. The CDR3 totals 15 residues. The germline V gene has CDR1 KGHDR and CDR2 SFDVKD.

This clonotype was counted a few times. The chain has TRBV12-3 or TRBV12-4 and TRBJ2-3; 11 positions match TRBD2. This CDR3 is 17 amino acids long. V dropped 5 bases and J dropped 2; count of bases not matched to a gene: 9. The CDR3 DNA reads TGTGCCAGCAGTCTACCTAGACTAGCGGGGAACACAGATACGCAGTATTTT. It codes for CASSLPRLAGNTDTQYF.

The chain employs TRBV7-9 and TRBJ2-1, with unresolved D. With 5 bases removed from V and 5 bases from J, the gap between germline ends came to 10 bases. There are 13 residues in the CDR3. CDR1 is SEHNR and CDR2 is FQNEAQ in the germline V gene (reference sequence). The CDR3 sequence: CASSHRQDNEQFF. CDR3 nucleotides: TGTGCCAGCAGCCACCGCCAAGACAATGAGCAGTTCTTC.

The chain has TRBV5-1 and TRBJ2-3; D may be TRBD2 (6 bases). Germline values: CDR1 SGHRS, CDR2 YFSETQ. The CDR3 is 15 amino acids. V dropped 7 bases and J dropped 4 bases, with 19 bases sitting between them. CDR3 bases: TGCGCCAGCGGCCCGAGGACGGGGGATTCAGATACGCAGTATTTT. This gives the protein CASGPRTGDSDTQYF.

This clonotype was recorded a few times. The chain combines TRBV7-3 with TRBJ1-6; the D gene is possibly TRBD1 (5 bases). CDR3 size: 15 residues. Trimming cost V 1 base and J 7 bases, with 11 bases left between them. The V gene's germline CDR1 is SGHTA and CDR2 FQGTGA. CDR3: CASSLNGGWNSPLHF. The CDR3 DNA sequence: TGTGCCAGCAGCTTAAACGGGGGTTGGAATTCACCCCTCCACTTT.

The chain links TRBV5-1 to TRBJ2-5, with no clear D. Trimming removed 1 base from V and 0 bases from J, with 10 bases in between. Germline CDR1 reads SGHRS; CDR2 reads YFSETQ. CDR3 length equals 15 residues. The CDR3 sequence is CASSLIPGNQETQYF. CDR3 sequence (DNA): TGCGCCAGCAGCTTGATCCCGGGCAACCAAGAGACCCAGTACTTC. Full variable domain (missing parts from reference TRBV5-1 and TRBJ2-5): KAGVTQTPRYLIKTRGQQVTLSCSPISGHRSVSWYQQTPGQGLQFLFEYFSETQRNKGNFPGRFSGRQFSNSRSEMNVSTLELGDSALYLCASSLIPGNQETQYFGPGTRLLVL.

Regarding this clonotype: A much larger clone sits a single nucleotide away, making a read error possible. This chain connects TRBV29-1 to TRBJ2-3; D perhaps matches TRBD2 (6 bases). Trimming stripped 8 bases from V and 1 base from J, with 13 bases between. This CDR3 contains 13 residues. Germline CDR1 SQVTM, CDR2 ANQGSEA. CDR3 sequence: CSIIGSGTDTQYF. The CDR3 nucleotides are TGCAGCATTATCGGGAGTGGCACAGATACGCAGTATTTT.

This clonotype was seen only a few times. The chain carries TRBV5-1 and TRBJ1-2, with a tentative D call TRBD1 (6 bases). V was trimmed by 2 bases and J by 6 bases, leaving 14 bases between them. The CDR3 contains 14 residues. From germline, CDR1 is SGHRS and CDR2 YFSETQ. The CDR3 nucleotides read TGCGCCAGCAGCTTAACAGGGACGGAGGATGGCTACACCTTC. It translates to CASSLTGTEDGYTF.

This clonotype was detected a few times. V usage is TRBV24-1 and J usage is TRBJ2-3; a possible D gene is TRBD2 (5 bases). The CDR3 consists of 12 residues. In germline, CDR1 is KGHDR, CDR2 SFDVKD. V lost 3 bases to trimming and J lost 10 bases, with 10 bases between them. CDR3 sequence (DNA): TGTGCCACCAGTGATCGGGGAAAGGCGCAGTATTTT. Amino acids: CATSDRGKAQYF.

This clonotype was detected ten times or more. The chain uses TRBV18 and TRBJ2-1, with D possibly being TRBD1 (6 bases). Germline values: CDR1 KGHSH, CDR2 LQKENI. The CDR3 is made up of 14 amino acids. Trimming removed 10 bases at V and 7 bases at J, with 20 bases between. CDR3: CATGVGTTRNEQFF. Written as DNA, the CDR3 is TGTGCCACAGGGGTAGGGACCACCCGAAATGAGCAGTTCTTC.

This clonotype was observed a handful of times. The rearrangement links TRBV5-1 to TRBJ2-7; D is perhaps TRBD1 (6 bases). The germline V and J ends were trimmed by 4 bases and 3 bases, with 20 bases remaining between them. CDR3 length: 16 residues. Germline V lookup: CDR1 SGHRS, CDR2 YFSETQ. The DNA of the CDR3 is TGCGCCAGCAGCGTAACCTCAGGGGCCAGCGACTACGAGCAGTACTTC. Translation gives CASSVTSGASDYEQYF.

The chain is built from TRBV10-3 and TRBJ1-1, with a possible D match to TRBD1 (5 bases). The germline V gene encodes CDR1 ENHRY and CDR2 SYGVKD. CDR3 length: 15 residues. The germline V and J ends were trimmed by 4 bases and 4 bases, with 16 bases remaining between them. This CDR3 reads CAISVGGGACTEAFF. CDR3 bases: TGTGCCATCAGTGTGGGGGGTGGGGCCTGCACTGAAGCTTTCTTT.

Comments on this clonotype: A much larger clone differs by one base, so this may be a read error. This rearrangement joins TRBV5-1 to TRBJ2-5, with a weak D call TRBD1 (5 bases). V was shortened by 7 bases and J by 0 bases, with 10 bases between the two germline ends. The length of the CDR3 is 13 residues. Germline values: CDR1 SGHRS, CDR2 YFSETQ. The CDR3 bases are TGCGCCAGCGAGCCAGGGTACCAAGAGACCCAGTACTTC. The encoded protein is CASEPGYQETQYF.

This chain joins TRBV6-6 and TRBJ2-5, with TRBD2 identical over 7 bases. TRBJ2-7 explains the end of the DNA better; the J call may be wrong. The CDR3 covers 15 residues. CDR1 MNHNY and CDR2 SVGAGI come from the germline V gene (reference sequence). The CDR3 spells CASSYLGRERYEQYF. The CDR3 nucleotides are TGTGCCAGCAGTTACCTGGGGCGGGAGCGATACGAGCAGTACTTC.

The chain couples TRBV10-2 to TRBJ2-2; tentatively, D is TRBD1 (5 bases). This CDR3 is 14 amino acids long. Trimming cost V 7 bases and J 5 bases, with 14 bases left between them. Germline-derived CDR1 and CDR2 are WSHSY and SAAADI. The CDR3 DNA reads TGCGCCAGCACAAGGTCAGGGCGGACCGGGGAGCTGTTTTTT. Residues: CASTRSGRTGELFF.

The rearrangement links TRBV5-1 to TRBJ2-6; tentative D call: TRBD1 (6 bases). V was pared by 1 base and J by 2 bases, with 16 bases between. CDR3 length: 18 residues. Germline values: CDR1 SGHRS, CDR2 YFSETQ. The CDR3: CASSLRQAQSTGANVLTF. Here the CDR3 DNA reads TGCGCCAGCAGCTTGAGACAGGCTCAATCCACTGGGGCCAACGTCCTGACTTTC.

There are many counts of this clonotype. The chain links TRBV11-2 to TRBJ2-4, with D possibly being TRBD2 (6 bases). Trimming removed 0 bases at V and 0 bases at J, with 9 bases between. CDR1 is SGHAT, CDR2 FQNNGV, per germline. The CDR3 totals 16 residues. In DNA, the CDR3 is TGTGCCAGCAGCTTAGAGGACGGGAGAGCCAAAAACATTCAGTACTTC. Translation: CASSLEDGRAKNIQYF.

The chain joins TRBV9 to TRBJ1-6, with a weak D call TRBD1 (6 bases). This CDR3 has 16 amino acids. The V gene lost 0 bases and the J gene lost 10 bases, with 17 bases spanning the gap. The germline V gene encodes CDR1 SGDLS and CDR2 YYNGEE. The CDR3 nucleotides read TGTGCCAGCAGCGTAGAGGGGGGGGCGGTCGGATCACCCCTCCACTTT. Its protein is CASSVEGGAVGSPLHF.

This clonotype was recorded many times. The genes are TRBV4-1 and TRBJ1-2; D is possibly TRBD1 (6 bases). The ends were cut back, 3 bases at V and 0 bases at J, with 14 bases in the middle. CDR1 is MGHRA and CDR2 is YSYEKL in the germline V gene. The CDR3 has 16 residues. The CDR3 DNA reads TGCGCCAGCAGCCAGACGGCGACAGGAGCTAACTATGGCTACACCTTC. This sequence encodes CASSQTATGANYGYTF.

This clonotype turned up a few times. This chain joins TRBV12-3 or TRBV12-4 and TRBJ1-2, with D uncertain. Trimming left V 6 bases short and J 6 bases short, with 17 bases between. This CDR3 is 14 amino acids long. The CDR3 loop is CASSQVRVGDGYTF. DNA for the CDR3: TGTGCCAGCAGCCAGGTCCGGGTTGGGGATGGCTACACCTTC.

Note on this clonotype: A junction boundary mismatches the germline segment, possibly from a read error. V usage is TRBV28 and J usage is TRBJ1-5; D possibly corresponds to TRBD1 (6 bases). The CDR3 has 18 amino acids. Per the germline V gene, CDR1 is MDHEN and CDR2 is SYDVKM. The CDR3 region is CASSLVLLGGDFDQPRHF. The CDR3, as DNA: TGTGCCAGCAGTTTAGTTTTGCTTGGGGGCGATTTCGATCAGCCCCGGCATTTT.

The V gene is TRBV30, the J gene TRBJ1-1; the D is unclear. The V gene's germline CDR1 is GTSNPN and CDR2 SVGIG (reference sequence). V lost 8 bases, J lost 2 bases, and 18 bases lay in between. CDR3 length: 14 amino acids. Here the CDR3 reads CAHLPGVINTEAFF. CDR3 sequence (DNA): TGTGCCCACCTTCCAGGCGTCATAAACACTGAAGCTTTCTTT.

This chain uses TRBV11-2 with TRBJ1-3, with a tentative D call TRBD1 (5 bases). V lost 4 bases and J 0 bases, leaving 13 bases between the germline ends. The V gene's germline CDR1 is SGHAT and CDR2 FQNNGV. The CDR3 runs 16 residues. The CDR3 DNA reads TGTGCCAGCAGCTCGGAGGGGTCTAACTCTGGAAACACCATATATTTT. This encodes CASSSEGSNSGNTIYF.

The genes are TRBV6-2 or TRBV6-3 and TRBJ2-1; 13 nucleotides align to TRBD2. V shed 2 bases, J shed 10 bases, and the junction held 5 bases outside the gene matches. In germline, CDR1 is MNHEY, CDR2 SVGEGT. The CDR3 extends over 15 amino acids. The DNA of the CDR3 is TGTGCCAGCAGTTACCAGAGACTAGCGGGAGGCGAGCAGTTCTTC. This translates into CASSYQRLAGGEQFF.

The sample holds many counts of this clonotype. This chain's CDR3 is CASSEEEGQTQYF. Written as DNA, the CDR3 is TGTGCCAGCAGTGAAGAGGAGGGGCAGACCCAGTACTTC. This chain uses TRBV2 with TRBJ2-5; D is possibly TRBD2 (6 bases). V was shortened by 1 base and J by 6 bases, with 9 bases between the two germline ends. This CDR3 region has 13 residues. Germline values: CDR1 SNHLY, CDR2 FYNNEI. Filled out from reference TRBV2 and TRBJ2-5, the complete variable domain reads EPEVTQTPSHQVTQMGQEVILRCVPISNHLYFYWYRQILGQKVEFLVSFYNNEISEKSEIFDDQFSVERPDGSNFTLKIRSTKLEDSAMYFCASSEEEGQTQYFGPGTRLLVL.